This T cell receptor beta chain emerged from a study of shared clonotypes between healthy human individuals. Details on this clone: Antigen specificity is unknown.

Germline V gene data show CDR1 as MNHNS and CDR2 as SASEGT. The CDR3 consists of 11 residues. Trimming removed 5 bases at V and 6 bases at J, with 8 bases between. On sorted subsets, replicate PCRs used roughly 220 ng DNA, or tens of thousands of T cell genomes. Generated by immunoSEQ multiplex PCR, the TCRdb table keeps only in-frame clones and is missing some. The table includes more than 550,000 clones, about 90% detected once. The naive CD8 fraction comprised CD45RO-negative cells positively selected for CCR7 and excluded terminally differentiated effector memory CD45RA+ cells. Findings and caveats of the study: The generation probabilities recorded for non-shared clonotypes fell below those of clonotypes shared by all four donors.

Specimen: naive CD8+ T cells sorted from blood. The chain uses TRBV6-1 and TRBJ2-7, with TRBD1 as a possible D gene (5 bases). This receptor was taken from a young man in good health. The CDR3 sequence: CASSLGVEQYF. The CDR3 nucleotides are TGTGCCAGCAGTTTAGGGGTCGAGCAGTACTTC.